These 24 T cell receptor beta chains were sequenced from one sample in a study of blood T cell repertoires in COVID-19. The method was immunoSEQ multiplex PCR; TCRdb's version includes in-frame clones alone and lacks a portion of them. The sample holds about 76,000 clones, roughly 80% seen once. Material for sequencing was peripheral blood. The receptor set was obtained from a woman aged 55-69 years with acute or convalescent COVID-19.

The CDR3 sequence is CASSDSGDRGPNGYTF. DNA of the CDR3: TGTGCCAGTAGTGATTCGGGGGACAGGGGGCCTAATGGCTACACCTTC. The chain links TRBV19 to TRBJ1-2, with 12 bases lining up with TRBD1. Germline CDR1 reads LNHDA; CDR2 reads SQIVND (reference sequence). The CDR3 contains 16 residues. The V and J ends lost 5 bases and 6 bases, in that order; junction bases with no gene match: 10.

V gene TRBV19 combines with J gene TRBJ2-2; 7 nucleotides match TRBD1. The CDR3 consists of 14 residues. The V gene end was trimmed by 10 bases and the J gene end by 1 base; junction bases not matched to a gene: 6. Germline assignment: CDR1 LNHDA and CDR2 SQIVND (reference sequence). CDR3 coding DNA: TGTGCCACTCAACAGGGGATGAACACCGGGGAGCTGTTTTTT. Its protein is CATQQGMNTGELFF.

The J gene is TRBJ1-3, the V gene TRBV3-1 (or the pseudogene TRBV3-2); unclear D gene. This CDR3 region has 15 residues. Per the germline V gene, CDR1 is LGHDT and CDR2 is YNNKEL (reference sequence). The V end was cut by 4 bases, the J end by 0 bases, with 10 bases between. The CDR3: CASSRMAPSGNTIYF. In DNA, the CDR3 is TGTGCCAGCAGCCGTATGGCTCCCTCTGGAAACACCATATATTTT.

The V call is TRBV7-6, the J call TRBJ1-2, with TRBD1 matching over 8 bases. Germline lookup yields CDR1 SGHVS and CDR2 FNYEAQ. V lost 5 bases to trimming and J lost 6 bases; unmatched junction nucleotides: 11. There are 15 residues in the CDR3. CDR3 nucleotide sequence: TGTGCCAGCAGCCGTCTCGGACAGGGCAAGAATGGCTACACCTTC. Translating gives CASSRLGQGKNGYTF.

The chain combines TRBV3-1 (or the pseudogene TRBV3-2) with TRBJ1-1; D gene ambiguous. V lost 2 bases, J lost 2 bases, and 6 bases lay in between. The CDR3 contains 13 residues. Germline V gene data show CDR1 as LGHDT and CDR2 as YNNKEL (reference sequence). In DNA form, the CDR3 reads TGTGCCAGCAGCCAATTAATCAACACTGAAGCTTTCTTT. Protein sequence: CASSQLINTEAFF.

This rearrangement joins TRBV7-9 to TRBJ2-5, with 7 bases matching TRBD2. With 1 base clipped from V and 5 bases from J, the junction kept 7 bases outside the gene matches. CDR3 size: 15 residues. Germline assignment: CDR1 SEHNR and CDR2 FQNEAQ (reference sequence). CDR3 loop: CASSLVVGGGETQYF. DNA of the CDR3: TGTGCCAGCAGCTTAGTGGTCGGGGGAGGGGAGACCCAGTACTTC.

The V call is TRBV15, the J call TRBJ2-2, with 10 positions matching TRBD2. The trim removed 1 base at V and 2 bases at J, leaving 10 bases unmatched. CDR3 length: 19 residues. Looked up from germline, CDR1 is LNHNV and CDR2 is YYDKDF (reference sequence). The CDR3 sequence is CATSRGERLAGVNTGELFF. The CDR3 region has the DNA TGTGCCACCAGCAGAGGAGAAAGACTAGCGGGTGTTAACACCGGGGAGCTGTTTTTT.

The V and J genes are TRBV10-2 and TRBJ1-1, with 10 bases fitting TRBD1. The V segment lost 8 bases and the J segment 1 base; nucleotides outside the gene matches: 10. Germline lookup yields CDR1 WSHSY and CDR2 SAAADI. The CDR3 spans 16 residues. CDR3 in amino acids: CASRAGGTGENTEAFF. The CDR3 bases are TGCGCCAGCCGCGCCGGTGGGACAGGGGAGAACACTGAAGCTTTCTTT.

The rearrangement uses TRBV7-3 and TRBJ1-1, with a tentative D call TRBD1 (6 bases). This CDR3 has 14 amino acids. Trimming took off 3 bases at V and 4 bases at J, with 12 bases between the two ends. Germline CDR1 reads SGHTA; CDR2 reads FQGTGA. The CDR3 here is CASSFAGAGTEAFF. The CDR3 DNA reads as TGTGCCAGCAGCTTTGCAGGGGCAGGCACTGAAGCTTTCTTT. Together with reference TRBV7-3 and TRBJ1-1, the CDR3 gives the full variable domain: GAGVSQTPSNKVTEKGKYVELRCDPISGHTALYWYRQSLGQGPEFLIYFQGTGAADDSGLPNDRFFAVRPEGSVSTLKIQRTERGDSAVYLCASSFAGAGTEAFFGQGTRLTVV.

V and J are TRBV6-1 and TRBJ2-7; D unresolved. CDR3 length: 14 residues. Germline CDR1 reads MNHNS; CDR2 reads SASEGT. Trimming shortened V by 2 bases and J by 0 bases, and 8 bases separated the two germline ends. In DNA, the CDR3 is TGTGCCAGCAGTGAACAGGAAAACTCCTACGAGCAGTACTTC. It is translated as CASSEQENSYEQYF.

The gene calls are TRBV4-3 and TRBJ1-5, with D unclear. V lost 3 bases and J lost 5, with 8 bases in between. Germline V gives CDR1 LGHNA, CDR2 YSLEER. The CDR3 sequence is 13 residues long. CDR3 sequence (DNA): TGCGCCAGCAGCCACCAGCGAGATCAGCCCCAGCATTTT. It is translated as CASSHQRDQPQHF.

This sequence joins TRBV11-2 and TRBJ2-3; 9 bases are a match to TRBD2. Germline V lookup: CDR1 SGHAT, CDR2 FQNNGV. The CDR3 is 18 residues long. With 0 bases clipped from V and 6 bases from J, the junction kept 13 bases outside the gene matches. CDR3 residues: CASSLDSGGSPRADTQYF. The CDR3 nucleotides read TGTGCCAGCAGCTTAGACAGCGGGGGGAGTCCTCGTGCTGATACGCAGTATTTT.

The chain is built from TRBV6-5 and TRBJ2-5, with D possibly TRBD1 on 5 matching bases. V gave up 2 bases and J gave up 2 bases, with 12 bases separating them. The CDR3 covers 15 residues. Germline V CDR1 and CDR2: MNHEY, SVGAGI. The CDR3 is CASSYGPGPQETQYF. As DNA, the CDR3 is TGTGCCAGCAGTTACGGTCCAGGGCCTCAAGAGACCCAGTACTTC.

CDR3: CASSGSGTADPDTGELFF. Here the CDR3 DNA reads TGTGCCAGCAGCGGGTCCGGGACAGCTGACCCGGACACCGGGGAGCTGTTTTTT. The rearrangement links TRBV13 to TRBJ2-2, with TRBD1 matching over 7 bases. The V gene end was trimmed by 5 bases and the J gene end by 3 bases; junction bases not matched to a gene: 15. Germline CDR1 and CDR2: PRHDT and FYEKMQ (reference sequence). The CDR3 runs to 18 residues.

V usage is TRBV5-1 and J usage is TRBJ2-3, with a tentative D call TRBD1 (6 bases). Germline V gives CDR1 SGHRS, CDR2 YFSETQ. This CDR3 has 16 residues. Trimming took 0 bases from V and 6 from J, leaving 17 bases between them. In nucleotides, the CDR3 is TGCGCCAGCAGCTTGGAAACCTCAGGGGTCGTCGATACGCAGTATTTT. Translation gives CASSLETSGVVDTQYF.

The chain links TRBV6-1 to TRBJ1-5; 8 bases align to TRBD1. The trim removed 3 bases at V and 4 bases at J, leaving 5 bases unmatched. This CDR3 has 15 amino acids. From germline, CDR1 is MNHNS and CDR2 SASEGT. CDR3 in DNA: TGTGCCAGCAGTGAGGACAGGGTTGGAAATCAGCCCCAGCATTTT. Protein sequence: CASSEDRVGNQPQHF.

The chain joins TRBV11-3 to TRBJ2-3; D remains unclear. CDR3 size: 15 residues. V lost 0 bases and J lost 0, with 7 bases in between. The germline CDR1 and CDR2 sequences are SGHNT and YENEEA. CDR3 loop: CASSLDGTSTDTQYF. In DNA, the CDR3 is TGTGCCAGCAGCTTAGATGGTACTAGCACAGATACGCAGTATTTT.

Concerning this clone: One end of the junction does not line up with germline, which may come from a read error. CDR3 loop: CAISVDRGQVTQYF. The CDR3 nucleotides are TGTGCCATCAGTGTTGACAGGGGGCAAGTGACCCAGTACTTC. The V and J genes are TRBV10-3 and TRBJ2-5; 10 nucleotides line up with TRBD1. The germline gives CDR1 ENHRY, CDR2 SYGVKD. This CDR3 has 14 amino acids.

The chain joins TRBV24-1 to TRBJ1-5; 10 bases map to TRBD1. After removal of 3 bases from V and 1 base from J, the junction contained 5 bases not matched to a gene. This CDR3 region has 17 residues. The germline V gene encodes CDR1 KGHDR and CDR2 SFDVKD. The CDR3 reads CATSDGGTGVSNQPQHF. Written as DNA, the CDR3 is TGTGCCACCAGTGATGGCGGGACAGGGGTGAGCAATCAGCCCCAGCATTTT.

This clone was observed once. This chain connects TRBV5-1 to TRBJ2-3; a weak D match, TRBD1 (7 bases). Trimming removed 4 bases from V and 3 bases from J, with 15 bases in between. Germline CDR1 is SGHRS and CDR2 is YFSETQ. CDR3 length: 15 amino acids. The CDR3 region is CASSQRAGGTDTQYF. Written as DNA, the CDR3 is TGCGCCAGCAGCCAGCGAGCAGGGGGGACAGATACGCAGTATTTT.

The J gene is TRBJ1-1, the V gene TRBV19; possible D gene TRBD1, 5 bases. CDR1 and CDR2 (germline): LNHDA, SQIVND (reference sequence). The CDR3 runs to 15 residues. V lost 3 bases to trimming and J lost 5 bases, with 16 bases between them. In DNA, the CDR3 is TGTGCCAGTAGTATGGAGGGCAGGGCTAGAACTGAAGCTTTCTTT. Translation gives CASSMEGRARTEAFF.

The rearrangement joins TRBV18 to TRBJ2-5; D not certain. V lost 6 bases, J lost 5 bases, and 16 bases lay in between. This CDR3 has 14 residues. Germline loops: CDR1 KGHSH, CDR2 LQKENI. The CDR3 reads CASSPLRSRETQYF. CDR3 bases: TGTGCCAGCTCGCCCTTGAGGAGTAGGGAGACCCAGTACTTC.

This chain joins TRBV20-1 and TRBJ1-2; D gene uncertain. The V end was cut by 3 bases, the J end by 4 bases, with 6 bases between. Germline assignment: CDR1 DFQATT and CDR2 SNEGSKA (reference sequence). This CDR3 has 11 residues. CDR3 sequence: CSARVGYGYTF. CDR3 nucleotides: TGCAGTGCTAGGGTCGGCTATGGCTACACCTTC.

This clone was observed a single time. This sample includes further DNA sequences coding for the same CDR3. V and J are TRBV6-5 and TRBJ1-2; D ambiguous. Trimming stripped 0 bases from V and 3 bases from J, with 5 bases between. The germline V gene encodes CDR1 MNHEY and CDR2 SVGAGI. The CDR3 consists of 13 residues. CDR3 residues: CASSYSGDYGYTF. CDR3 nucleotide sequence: TGTGCCAGCAGTTACTCTGGAGACTATGGCTACACCTTC.